The 32 T cell receptor beta chains reported below all come from one sample, sequenced in a study of blood T cell repertoires in COVID-19. Using immunoSEQ multiplex PCR, the repertoire was profiled, and TCRdb retains in-frame clones only, with some absent. The table lists tens of thousands of clones, around 90% of them singletons, with 10% in the top ten. The specimen was PBMCs or T cells enriched from blood (not recorded which). Receptor source: a woman in her thirties or forties who had recovered from COVID-19.

V gene TRBV7-9 combines with J gene TRBJ2-5; D might be TRBD2 (5 bases). Germline assignment: CDR1 SEHNR and CDR2 FQNEAQ (reference sequence). This CDR3 is built from 14 residues. The V end was cut by 6 bases, the J end by 5 bases, with 16 bases between. The CDR3 DNA reads as TGTGCCAGCAGGGACCCCACGGGGAAGGAGACCCAGTACTTC. This sequence encodes CASRDPTGKETQYF.

In this sample, this clone turned up a few times. The chain combines TRBV5-1 with TRBJ1-3; D possibly corresponds to TRBD1 (5 bases). This CDR3 is 15 amino acids long. Germline CDR1 reads SGHRS; CDR2 reads YFSETQ. V dropped 5 bases and J dropped 0 bases, with 12 bases sitting between them. CDR3 nucleotides: TGCGCCAGCAGACCAGGGTTCGACTCTGGAAACACCATATATTTT. Protein: CASRPGFDSGNTIYF.

The rearrangement uses TRBV27 and TRBJ1-6; 7 nucleotides align to TRBD1. The CDR3 spans 15 residues. The V segment lost 5 bases and the J segment 7 bases; nucleotides outside the gene matches: 8. CDR1 is MNHEY and CDR2 is SMNVEV in the germline V gene (reference sequence). The CDR3 loop reads CASSPQGQRNSPLHF. DNA for the CDR3: TGTGCCAGCAGTCCCCAGGGACAGAGAAATTCACCCCTCCACTTT.

The V and J genes are TRBV2 and TRBJ1-5; TRBD1 aligns across 8 bases. This CDR3 is built from 15 residues. Looked up from germline, CDR1 is SNHLY and CDR2 is FYNNEI. V lost 7 bases and J lost 3; bases outside the gene matches: 8. The CDR3 loop is CASTIGQGNNQPQHF. The CDR3 DNA sequence: TGTGCCAGCACCATCGGACAGGGAAACAATCAGCCCCAGCATTTT. Complete variable domain (other parts from reference TRBV2 and TRBJ1-5): EPEVTQTPSHQVTQMGQEVILRCVPISNHLYFYWYRQILGQKVEFLVSFYNNEISEKSEIFDDQFSVERPDGSNFTLKIRSTKLEDSAMYFCASTIGQGNNQPQHFGDGTRLSIL.

This clone was observed once. The genes are TRBV7-6 and TRBJ2-2, with a possible D match to TRBD1 (6 bases). CDR1 SGHVS and CDR2 FNYEAQ come from the germline V gene. This CDR3 comprises 15 residues. With 4 bases removed from V and 4 bases from J, the gap between germline ends came to 13 bases. In nucleotides, the CDR3 is TGTGCCAGCAGCTCTAAAGTACAGGGCACCGGGGAGCTGTTTTTT. Translation: CASSSKVQGTGELFF.

The rearrangement joins TRBV28 to TRBJ2-2; D perhaps matches TRBD1 (5 bases). From germline, CDR1 is MDHEN and CDR2 SYDVKM. Trimming pared 4 bases from V and 9 bases from J, leaving 12 bases between. This CDR3 spans 13 amino acids. Written as DNA, the CDR3 is TGTGCCAGCAGTTCCCCTGGGGCGAGGGAGCTGTTTTTT. Residues: CASSSPGARELFF.

V gene TRBV27 combines with J gene TRBJ1-2, with 10 nucleotides matching TRBD1. Germline V gives CDR1 MNHEY, CDR2 SMNVEV (reference sequence). Losses at the gene ends were 6 bases for V and 7 bases for J; bases not matched to a gene: 8. The CDR3 runs to 14 residues. The CDR3 reads CASRGTGAVSGYTF. The CDR3 DNA reads as TGTGCCAGCAGGGGGACAGGGGCTGTTTCTGGCTACACCTTC.

V and J are TRBV7-9 and TRBJ2-3; D is possibly TRBD2 (5 bases). Germline V gene sequence: CDR1 SEHNR, CDR2 FQNEAQ (reference sequence). V shed 8 bases and J shed 1 base, with 13 bases lying between them. The CDR3 length is 14 residues. The CDR3 spells CASRRAGGTDTQYF. CDR3 bases: TGTGCCAGCCGACGTGCGGGTGGCACAGATACGCAGTATTTT.

The chain uses TRBV6-4 and TRBJ1-3; 7 bases map to TRBD1. The CDR3 spans 14 residues. V dropped 9 bases and J dropped 4; count of bases not matched to a gene: 9. Per germline, CDR1 MRHNA and CDR2 SNTAGT. The CDR3 region has the DNA TGTGCCAGAGACAGGGTCGAGCGAGGAAACACCATATATTTT. It translates to CARDRVERGNTIYF.

In its sample, this clone was seen once. V and J are TRBV2 and TRBJ2-1; no reliable D call. The CDR3 contains 10 residues. Trimming took off 6 bases at V and 14 bases at J, with 11 bases between the two ends. Germline V gene data show CDR1 as SNHLY and CDR2 as FYNNEI. CDR3 sequence reads: CASRARLEFF. CDR3 DNA sequence: TGTGCCAGCAGAGCCAGACTCGAGTTCTTC.

The CDR3 loop is CASSYSEVSTDTQYF. DNA for the CDR3: TGTGCCAGCAGTTACTCCGAGGTTAGCACAGATACGCAGTATTTT. The chain joins TRBV6-5 to TRBJ2-3, with D unclear. The CDR3 has 15 residues. Germline V CDR1 and CDR2: MNHEY, SVGAGI. V lost 0 bases and J lost 0, with 7 bases in between.

J is TRBJ2-7 and V is TRBV5-1; unclear D gene. Germline CDR1 is SGHRS and CDR2 is YFSETQ. The CDR3 consists of 15 residues. Deletions cut 0 bases from V and 2 bases from J, with 12 bases between. The CDR3 loop reads CASSLALSGPYEQYF. The CDR3 coding sequence is TGCGCCAGCAGCTTGGCCCTCTCCGGTCCCTACGAGCAGTACTTC.

This rearrangement joins TRBV3-1 (or the pseudogene TRBV3-2) to TRBJ2-7, with 7 bases identical to TRBD1. Germline CDR1 and CDR2: LGHDT and YNNKEL (reference sequence). The CDR3 runs to 14 residues. The ends lost 5 bases at V and 0 bases at J; junction bases unmatched: 4. The CDR3 coding sequence is TGTGCCAGCAGCTCACAGGGGAGCTCCTACGAGCAGTACTTC. This translates into CASSSQGSSYEQYF.

V is TRBV7-9 and J is TRBJ2-3; maybe TRBD1 (6 bases). V shed 2 bases and J shed 0 bases, with 12 bases lying between them. This CDR3 is built from 16 residues. The germline V gene encodes CDR1 SEHNR and CDR2 FQNEAQ (reference sequence). The CDR3 DNA follows: TGTGCCAGCAGCTTATCCGGGACAACTAGCACAGATACGCAGTATTTT. It specifies CASSLSGTTSTDTQYF.

This clone appeared once. The chain is built from TRBV9 and TRBJ2-7, with 7 positions matching TRBD1. Germline loops: CDR1 SGDLS, CDR2 YYNGEE. V lost 4 bases, J lost 2 bases, and 12 bases stayed unmatched. CDR3 length: 16 residues. Here the CDR3 reads CASSSHPGQRAYEQYF. CDR3 bases: TGTGCCAGCAGCTCTCATCCGGGACAGAGAGCCTACGAGCAGTACTTC.

The sample holds a few counts of this clone. The rearrangement uses TRBV6-5 and TRBJ1-1, with D unresolved. There are 14 residues in the CDR3. Germline-derived CDR1 and CDR2 are MNHEY and SVGAGI. The V end was cut by 5 bases, the J end by 10 bases, with 20 bases between. DNA for the CDR3: TGTGCCAGCAGTCGAACGACCTCCGGAGGTGGAGCTTTCTTT. It specifies CASSRTTSGGGAFF.

The CDR3 loop is CASSPGTTGVYEQYF. For the CDR3, the DNA is TGTGCCAGCAGCCCGGGGACTACGGGTGTCTACGAGCAGTACTTC. The chain links TRBV7-2 to TRBJ2-7; 7 nucleotides align to TRBD2. The CDR3 is made up of 15 amino acids. The ends lost 5 bases at V and 3 bases at J; junction bases unmatched: 10. Germline-derived CDR1 and CDR2 are SGHTA and FQGNSA. Together with reference TRBV7-2 and TRBJ2-7, the CDR3 gives the full variable domain: GAGVSQSPSNKVTEKGKDVELRCDPISGHTALYWYRQSLGQGLEFLIYFQGNSAPDKSGLPSDRFSAERTGGSVSTLTIQRTQQEDSAVYLCASSPGTTGVYEQYFGPGTRLTVT.

The gene calls are TRBV18 and TRBJ2-6; D is possibly TRBD1 (6 bases). Trimming pared 3 bases from V and 2 bases from J, leaving 14 bases between. Germline CDR1 KGHSH, CDR2 LQKENI. The CDR3 consists of 17 residues. The CDR3 region has the DNA TGTGCCAGCTCACCCGAACAGGGAAGGGCTGGGGCCAACGTCCTGACTTTC. It is translated as CASSPEQGRAGANVLTF.

The genes are TRBV6-2 or TRBV6-3 and TRBJ2-7; D is perhaps TRBD1 (6 bases). The germline V gene has CDR1 MNHEY and CDR2 SVGEGT. The V gene lost 5 bases and the J gene lost 3 bases, with 14 bases spanning the gap. The CDR3 loop spans 14 amino acids. The CDR3 DNA reads TGTGCCAGCAGTGTAGCTGGGGGCCACTACGAGCAGTACTTC. It codes for CASSVAGGHYEQYF.

The table lists this clone with a count of one. The chain is built from TRBV7-7 and TRBJ2-3; 10 bases are shared with TRBD2. The germline gives CDR1 SSHAT, CDR2 FNYEAQ (reference sequence). The V and J ends lost 4 bases and 4 bases, in that order; junction bases with no gene match: 8. This CDR3 is built from 16 residues. CDR3: CASSSTAGGGPDTQYF. The CDR3 nucleotides are TGTGCCAGCAGCTCTACAGCGGGGGGGGGCCCAGATACGCAGTATTTT.

The rearrangement joins TRBV5-1 to TRBJ2-1; 8 nucleotides match TRBD2. Trimming removed 4 bases from V and 6 bases from J; junction bases left unmatched: 9. Germline V gene sequence: CDR1 SGHRS, CDR2 YFSETQ. The CDR3 consists of 15 residues. The DNA of the CDR3 is TGCGCCAGCAGCGCCGGGGGGGCCGTCGTCAATGAGCAGTTCTTC. It yields the protein CASSAGGAVVNEQFF.

The chain employs TRBV4-1 and TRBJ1-1; D ambiguous. Between the trimmed V and J ends, which lost 3 bases and 3 bases, there was a span of 11 bases. CDR1 is MGHRA and CDR2 is YSYEKL in the germline V gene. The CDR3 is made up of 14 amino acids. The CDR3 DNA is TGCGCCAGCAGCCAGGCAATGAGGGACACTGAAGCTTTCTTT. This sequence encodes CASSQAMRDTEAFF.

The chain combines TRBV12-2 with TRBJ1-1; the table's TRBD1 call for D was not verified on the DNA. TRBV12-2 corresponds to a pseudogene. This CDR3 comprises 16 residues. As DNA, the CDR3 is TGTGCAAGTCGCTTGGGACAGGGGACCCTGAACACTGAAGCTTTCTTT. Protein: CASRLGQGTLNTEAFF.

The V call is TRBV6-5, the J call TRBJ1-5, with 10 bases aligning to TRBD1. Germline V CDR1 and CDR2: MNHEY, SVGAGI. CDR3 length: 16 amino acids. V shed 2 bases, J shed 13 bases, and the junction held 14 bases outside the gene matches. The CDR3 region is CASSYEGTGVLSTQHF. As DNA, the CDR3 is TGTGCCAGCAGTTACGAAGGGACAGGGGTTTTATCCACACAGCATTTT.

The CDR3 sequence is CASSWTGQANEKLFF. The CDR3 nucleotides are TGTGCCAGCAGCTGGACAGGGCAGGCTAATGAAAAACTGTTTTTT. The chain combines TRBV5-6 with TRBJ1-4, with 8 bases fitting TRBD1. This CDR3 spans 15 amino acids. V lost 3 bases and J lost 3; bases outside the gene matches: 4. Germline CDR1 is SGHDT and CDR2 is YYEEEE.

The chain carries TRBV2 and TRBJ1-5; D gene unclear. V lost 9 bases and J 3 bases, leaving 15 bases between the germline ends. In germline, CDR1 is SNHLY, CDR2 FYNNEI. The CDR3 contains 14 residues. The DNA of the CDR3 is TGTGCCAGTACTGGGTACAGCTACAATCAGCCCCAGCATTTT. It codes for CASTGYSYNQPQHF.

The chain uses TRBV2 and TRBJ2-5; TRBD2 aligns across 7 bases. CDR3 length: 15 residues. CDR1 is SNHLY and CDR2 is FYNNEI in the germline V gene. The V and J ends lost 2 bases and 2 bases, in that order; junction bases with no gene match: 5. The CDR3 here is CASSEFGTKQETQYF. CDR3 sequence (DNA): TGTGCCAGCAGTGAATTTGGGACTAAACAAGAGACCCAGTACTTC.

The J gene is TRBJ2-1, the V gene TRBV5-4; 8 positions agree with TRBD1. Germline assignment: CDR1 SGHNT and CDR2 YYREEE (reference sequence). The length of the CDR3 is 13 residues. Trimming at V came to 3 bases and at J to 9 bases, leaving 5 bases not matched to a gene. CDR3 region: CASSSRTGSEQFF. The CDR3 nucleotides read TGTGCCAGCAGCTCGAGGACAGGGAGTGAGCAGTTCTTC.

The chain joins TRBV6-1 to TRBJ2-7; 9 bases line up with TRBD1. The CDR3 covers 15 residues. Germline CDR1 reads MNHNS; CDR2 reads SASEGT. Losses at the gene ends were 3 bases for V and 2 bases for J; bases not matched to a gene: 5. Here the CDR3 DNA reads TGTGCCAGCAGTGATCACAGGGGGCTTCCCTACGAGCAGTACTTC. Encoded protein: CASSDHRGLPYEQYF.

J is TRBJ2-1 and V is TRBV27; 8 bases match TRBD2. From germline, CDR1 is MNHEY and CDR2 SMNVEV (reference sequence). With V trimmed by 6 bases and J by 6 bases, 7 bases remained unmatched. This CDR3 region has 14 residues. The CDR3, as DNA: TGTGCCAGCAGAACTAGCGGTAATCGCAATGAGCAGTTCTTC. This sequence encodes CASRTSGNRNEQFF.

The V gene is TRBV7-7, the J gene TRBJ2-2, with D hard to call. V was shortened by 5 bases and J by 2 bases, with 9 bases between the two germline ends. This CDR3 comprises 14 residues. Germline V gives CDR1 SSHAT, CDR2 FNYEAQ (reference sequence). Written as DNA, the CDR3 is TGTGCCAGCAGCCGAGAAATAAACACCGGGGAGCTGTTTTTT. It encodes CASSREINTGELFF. Drawing the rest from reference TRBV7-7 and TRBJ2-2, the complete variable domain is GAGVSQSPRYKVTKRGQDVTLRCDPISSHATLYWYQQALGQGPEFLTYFNYEAQPDKSGLPSDRFSAERPEGSISTLTIQRTEQRDSAMYRCASSREINTGELFFGEGSRLTVL.

J is TRBJ1-4 and V is TRBV19; D uncertain. The CDR3 has 15 residues. The V gene lost 1 base and the J gene lost 7 bases, with 13 bases spanning the gap. Germline V gives CDR1 LNHDA, CDR2 SQIVND (reference sequence). The CDR3 nucleotides read TGTGCCAGTAGTATAGCGGAGGGTTACGGTGAAAAACTGTTTTTT. Its translation is CASSIAEGYGEKLFF.